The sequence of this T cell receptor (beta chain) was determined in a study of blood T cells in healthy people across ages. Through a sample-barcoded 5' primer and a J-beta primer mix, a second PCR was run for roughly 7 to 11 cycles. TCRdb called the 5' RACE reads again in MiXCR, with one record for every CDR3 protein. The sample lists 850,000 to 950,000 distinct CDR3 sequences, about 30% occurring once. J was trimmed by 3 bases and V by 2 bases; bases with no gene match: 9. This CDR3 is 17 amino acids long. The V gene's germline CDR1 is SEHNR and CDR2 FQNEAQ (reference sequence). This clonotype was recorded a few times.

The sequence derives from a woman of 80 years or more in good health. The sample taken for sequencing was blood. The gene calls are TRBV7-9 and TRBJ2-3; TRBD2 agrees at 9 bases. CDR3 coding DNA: TGTGCCAGCAGCTTACCCCGGGCTAGCGGGGTGACAGATACGCAGTATTTT. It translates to CASSLPRASGVTDTQYF.